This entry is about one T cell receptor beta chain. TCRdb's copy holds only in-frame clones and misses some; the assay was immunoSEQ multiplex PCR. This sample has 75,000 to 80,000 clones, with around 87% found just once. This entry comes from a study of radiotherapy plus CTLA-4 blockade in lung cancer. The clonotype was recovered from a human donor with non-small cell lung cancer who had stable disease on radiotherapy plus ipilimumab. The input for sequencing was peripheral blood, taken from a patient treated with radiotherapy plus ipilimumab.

CDR3 in amino acids: CASSLDGRPQHF. The CDR3 coding sequence is TGTGCCAGCAGCTTAGATGGAAGGCCCCAGCATTTT. The V and J genes are TRBV7-9 and TRBJ1-5, with D hard to call. Between the trimmed V and J ends, which lost 1 base and 9 bases, there was a span of 7 bases. CDR1 SEHNR and CDR2 FQNEAQ come from the germline V gene (reference sequence). CDR3 length equals 12 residues. The entire variable domain, with the rest obtained from reference TRBV7-9 and TRBJ1-5, is as follows: DTGVSQNPRHKITKRGQNVTFRCDPISEHNRLYWYRQTLGQGPEFLTYFQNEAQLEKSRLLSDRFSAERPKGSFSTLEIQRTEQGDSAMYLCASSLDGRPQHFGDGTRLSIL.